One and the same sample provided the 25 T cell receptor beta chains below, sequenced in a study of CD8 T cells in ankylosing spondylitis. In TCRdb, the 5' RACE reads were re-called with MiXCR into one record per CDR3 protein. Found here are some 130,000 distinct CDR3 sequences, roughly 15% of them singletons; the top ten hold under 3%. The sequenced material came from blood, either unsorted or a sorted T cell fraction (not recorded which). Receptors were obtained from a female donor with ankylosing spondylitis or in good health (not recorded which).

This clonotype was counted ten times or more. The chain recombines TRBV6-5 with TRBJ2-2; the match to TRBD2 covers 9 bases. The germline V gene has CDR1 MNHEY and CDR2 SVGAGI. V gave up 2 bases and J gave up 7 bases; unmatched junction bases: 2. This CDR3 region has 14 residues. The chain's CDR3 is CASSYGTSSGELFF. The CDR3 DNA is TGTGCCAGCAGTTACGGGACTAGCAGCGGGGAGCTGTTTTTT.

The rearrangement links TRBV20-1 to TRBJ2-5; D is unclear. This CDR3 contains 13 residues. Trimming took 3 bases from V and 2 from J, leaving 10 bases between them. From germline, CDR1 is DFQATT and CDR2 SNEGSKA (reference sequence). The CDR3 DNA reads TGCAGTGCTAGCAGAACGGTGCAAGAGACCCAGTACTTC. Translating it yields CSASRTVQETQYF.

This clonotype has more than one count but fewer than ten. The rearrangement uses TRBV5-1 and TRBJ2-3; D possibly corresponds to TRBD2 (6 bases). V was clipped by 0 bases and J by 5 bases, with 13 bases between them. CDR1 is SGHRS and CDR2 is YFSETQ in the germline V gene. The CDR3 is 15 residues long. The DNA of the CDR3 is TGCGCCAGCAGCTTGGGCGGGAAGGACTTAGATACGCAGTATTTT. It yields the protein CASSLGGKDLDTQYF.

This clonotype showed up just a few times. The chain combines TRBV4-2 with TRBJ1-5; D unclear. V lost 0 bases and J lost 2, with 8 bases in between. In germline, CDR1 is LGHNA, CDR2 YNFKEQ. The CDR3 contains 15 residues. CDR3: CASSQDLQGNQPQHF. CDR3 DNA sequence: TGTGCCAGCAGCCAAGATCTGCAGGGCAATCAGCCCCAGCATTTT.

This clonotype was counted a few times. This chain connects TRBV7-9 to TRBJ2-3; 11 bases agree with TRBD1. V trimming: 4 bases; J trimming: 5 bases; junction bases outside the gene matches: 2. The germline CDR1 and CDR2 sequences are SEHNR and FQNEAQ (reference sequence). The CDR3 totals 14 residues. This CDR3 reads CASSWDRGEDTQYF. CDR3 DNA: TGTGCCAGCAGCTGGGACAGGGGGGAAGATACGCAGTATTTT.

The V gene is TRBV6-5, the J gene TRBJ2-3; 8 bases align to TRBD2. With V trimmed by 0 bases and J by 5 bases, 4 bases remained unmatched. CDR3 size: 15 residues. CDR1 is MNHEY, CDR2 SVGAGI, per germline. CDR3 nucleotide sequence: TGTGCCAGCAGTTACTCCTCGGGGGGGCGAGATACGCAGTATTTT. Its translation is CASSYSSGGRDTQYF.

This clonotype was seen ten or more times. V usage is TRBV7-2 and J usage is TRBJ2-5; 7 nucleotides line up with TRBD1. Trimming removed 5 bases from V and 2 bases from J; junction bases left unmatched: 8. The germline gives CDR1 SGHTA, CDR2 FQGNSA. This CDR3 spans 15 amino acids. This CDR3 is CASSLLWGQQETQYF. CDR3 coding DNA: TGTGCCAGCAGCCTGCTTTGGGGACAGCAAGAGACCCAGTACTTC.

The V and J genes are TRBV7-9 and TRBJ1-5; TRBD1 is a possible D gene (6 bases). CDR1 is SEHNR and CDR2 is FQNEAQ in the germline V gene (reference sequence). The CDR3 is 13 residues long. Deletions cut 5 bases from V and 6 bases from J, with 11 bases between. The CDR3 spells CASSHGTSQPQHF. CDR3 bases: TGTGCCAGCAGCCACGGGACAAGTCAGCCCCAGCATTTT.

This chain connects TRBV12-3 or TRBV12-4 to TRBJ1-2; no definite D call. This CDR3 has 12 residues. The V gene lost 3 bases and the J gene lost 7 bases, with 9 bases spanning the gap. For the CDR3, the DNA is TGTGCCAGCAGTTTTTCGGCGGGTGGCTACACCTTC. Amino acid sequence: CASSFSAGGYTF.

The rearrangement uses TRBV9 and TRBJ2-2, with D perhaps matching TRBD2 (5 bases). The CDR3 extends over 16 amino acids. Germline V gives CDR1 SGDLS, CDR2 YYNGEE. V was shortened by 0 bases and J by 5 bases, with 14 bases between the two germline ends. The CDR3 DNA is TGTGCCAGCAGCGTAGACCCCGGGGTATTGACCGGGGAGCTGTTTTTT. It specifies CASSVDPGVLTGELFF.

J is TRBJ1-6 and V is TRBV4-1, with 9 bases lining up with TRBD1. V lost 0 bases to trimming and J lost 8 bases; unmatched junction nucleotides: 11. The CDR3 sequence is 18 residues long. Germline V gives CDR1 MGHRA, CDR2 YSYEKL. The CDR3 region is CASSQDWGSGTGYSPLHF. In nucleotides, the CDR3 is TGCGCCAGCAGCCAAGATTGGGGTTCCGGGACAGGGTATTCACCCCTCCACTTT.

This clonotype was counted a few times. This sequence joins TRBV7-2 and TRBJ1-2, with TRBD1 as a possible D gene (5 bases). Trimming removed 0 bases at V and 9 bases at J, with 11 bases between. The CDR3 is made up of 13 amino acids. Germline-derived CDR1 and CDR2 are SGHTA and FQGNSA. The CDR3 is CASSLAIRDRYTF. CDR3 DNA: TGTGCCAGCAGCTTAGCGATCAGGGACCGCTACACCTTC.

J is TRBJ2-1 and V is TRBV7-2, with D possibly being TRBD1 or TRBD2 (6 bases each). The CDR3 runs 14 residues. The germline V and J ends were trimmed by 6 bases and 11 bases, with 20 bases remaining between them. Per germline, CDR1 SGHTA and CDR2 FQGNSA. In DNA, the CDR3 is TGTGCCAGCAGTAGTGATAGGGGGGCAGTGCAGCAGTTCTTC. This gives the protein CASSSDRGAVQQFF. The full variable domain, rest sourced from reference TRBV7-2 and TRBJ2-1, is GAGVSQSPSNKVTEKGKDVELRCDPISGHTALYWYRQSLGQGLEFLIYFQGNSAPDKSGLPSDRFSAERTGGSVSTLTIQRTQQEDSAVYLCASSSDRGAVQQFFGPGTRLTVL.

Only a few counts were recorded for this clonotype. The chain combines TRBV20-1 with TRBJ2-1; D is possibly TRBD2 (6 bases). V dropped 0 bases and J dropped 2 bases, with 14 bases sitting between them. Looked up from germline, CDR1 is DFQATT and CDR2 is SNEGSKA (reference sequence). The CDR3 length is 16 residues. The CDR3 is CSAREGGTSPYNEQFF. For the CDR3, the DNA is TGCAGTGCTAGAGAGGGTGGGACTTCTCCCTACAATGAGCAGTTCTTC.

The V gene is TRBV27, the J gene TRBJ2-7, with 14 bases fitting TRBD2. Germline loops: CDR1 MNHEY, CDR2 SMNVEV (reference sequence). V lost 7 bases to trimming and J lost 1 base; unmatched junction nucleotides: 15. The CDR3 extends over 19 amino acids. As DNA, the CDR3 is TGTGCCAGCAAGTGGATACAGGGACTAGCGGGGGACATGTCCTACGAGCAGTACTTC. It translates to CASKWIQGLAGDMSYEQYF.

A remark on this clonotype: Possible read error: a much larger clone is one base away. The chain links TRBV5-1 to TRBJ2-1; a possible D gene is TRBD2 (6 bases). The germline CDR1 and CDR2 sequences are SGHRS and YFSETQ. This CDR3 has 16 amino acids. Here the CDR3 DNA reads TGCGTCAGCAGCTTGCAATTGGGGGGACCATACAATGAGCAGTTCTTC. Protein sequence: CVSSLQLGGPYNEQFF.

The genes are TRBV21-1 and TRBJ1-5; TRBD1 was called by the table and not checked on the DNA. TRBV21-1 is noted as a pseudogene. The CDR3 extends over 18 amino acids. DNA for the CDR3: TGTGCCAGCAGCAAAATAAAAAGGGACAGGGCTAGCAATCAGCCCCAGCATTTT. Amino acid sequence: CASSKIKRDRASNQPQHF.

Only a few counts were recorded for this clonotype. The V call is TRBV29-1, the J call TRBJ2-2; TRBD2 aligns across 7 bases. The V gene's germline CDR1 is SQVTM and CDR2 ANQGSEA. Unmatched junction bases numbered 5, after V lost 7 bases and J lost 0 bases. CDR3 length equals 14 residues. As DNA, the CDR3 is TGCAGCGCCCTCGGACTAGCGAACACCGGGGAGCTGTTTTTT. As protein: CSALGLANTGELFF.

Details on this clonotype: A read error may explain this, as a much larger clone is one base away. The V call is TRBV5-1, the J call TRBJ1-6, with D unresolved. The CDR3 has 16 amino acids. Germline lookup yields CDR1 SGHRS and CDR2 YFSETQ. V lost 3 bases and J 3 bases, leaving 13 bases between the germline ends. The CDR3 bases are TGCGCCAGCAGCTCGGATTTCGCAGACTATAATTCACCCCTCCACTTT. Protein product: CASSSDFADYNSPLHF.

The chain is built from TRBV2 and TRBJ1-1, with 7 bases lining up with TRBD1. From germline, CDR1 is SNHLY and CDR2 FYNNEI. The V segment lost 5 bases and the J segment 4 bases; nucleotides outside the gene matches: 4. This CDR3 region has 13 residues. The DNA of the CDR3 is TGTGCCAGCAGTCAGGGGGAGGGCACTGAAGCTTTCTTT. Its translation: CASSQGEGTEAFF.

This clonotype was counted many times. This sequence joins TRBV5-1 and TRBJ2-3, with D hard to call. CDR3 length: 16 amino acids. The germline V gene encodes CDR1 SGHRS and CDR2 YFSETQ. Trimming left V 0 bases short and J 1 base short, with 12 bases between. CDR3 DNA: TGCGCCAGCAGCTTGGGAGCTAACCCACGCACAGATACGCAGTATTTT. Translating gives CASSLGANPRTDTQYF.

The chain combines TRBV2 with TRBJ2-4, with a tentative D call TRBD1 (5 bases). CDR3 length: 13 residues. V shed 2 bases and J shed 8 bases, with 10 bases lying between them. The V gene's germline CDR1 is SNHLY and CDR2 FYNNEI. The CDR3 DNA reads TGTGCCAGCAGTGAATCCCCCAGGGACATTCAGTACTTC. Its translation is CASSESPRDIQYF.

Many counts were recorded for this clonotype. An end of the junction does not agree with germline; a read error may underlie this. The chain uses TRBV9 and TRBJ2-5; tentative D call: TRBD2 (7 bases). The germline V gene has CDR1 SGDLS and CDR2 YYNGEE. CDR3 length: 14 residues. The CDR3 sequence is CASSKGGGQGTQYF. The CDR3 nucleotides read TGTGCCAGCAGTAAGGGCGGGGGCCAAGGGACCCAGTACTTC.

The V call is TRBV28, the J call TRBJ1-2, with D possibly TRBD1 on 5 matching bases. This CDR3 region has 15 residues. Deletions cut 2 bases from V and 7 bases from J, with 17 bases between. Germline values: CDR1 MDHEN, CDR2 SYDVKM. The CDR3 loop reads CASSLMVGVGGGYTF. In DNA form, the CDR3 reads TGTGCCAGCAGTTTAATGGTGGGGGTTGGGGGTGGCTACACCTTC.

This clonotype was recorded a few times. The chain combines TRBV19 with TRBJ2-3; a possible D gene is TRBD1 (5 bases). Germline CDR1 LNHDA, CDR2 SQIVND (reference sequence). V was shortened by 6 bases and J by 2 bases, with 6 bases between the two germline ends. The CDR3 runs 12 residues. The CDR3 here is CASRTDTDTQYF. The CDR3 bases are TGTGCCAGTAGGACAGACACAGATACGCAGTATTTT.